Below, 17 T cell receptor beta chains from the same sample are listed, as sequenced in a study of T cell repertoires in ileal Crohn's disease. Generated by immunoSEQ multiplex PCR, the TCRdb table keeps only in-frame clones and is missing some. Found here are roughly 60,000 clones, 85% to 90% of them singletons; the top ten hold 2% to 2.5%. As to time point: neoterminal ileum biopsy at postoperative endoscopy, about 6 months after surgery. Sequencing input: ileal tissue. The receptors stem from an adult with Crohn's disease.

The chain uses TRBV28 and TRBJ2-5, with D hard to call. V was cut by 5 bases and J by 1 base, with 11 bases left in between. The CDR3 is made up of 14 amino acids. CDR1 is MDHEN and CDR2 is SYDVKM in the germline V gene. The CDR3 is CASSVRPPQETQYF. In nucleotides, the CDR3 is TGTGCCAGCAGTGTCAGGCCACCCCAAGAGACCCAGTACTTC.

The rearrangement uses TRBV5-1 and TRBJ2-5, with a tentative D call TRBD1 (6 bases). The CDR3 has 14 residues. Trimming took off 0 bases at V and 2 bases at J, with 8 bases between the two ends. The germline V gene has CDR1 SGHRS and CDR2 YFSETQ. CDR3: CASSLGTAQETQYF. CDR3 bases: TGCGCCAGCAGCTTGGGGACAGCACAAGAGACCCAGTACTTC.

The V call is TRBV18, the J call TRBJ2-5; D perhaps matches TRBD2 (5 bases). The germline V gene encodes CDR1 KGHSH and CDR2 LQKENI. The germline V and J ends were trimmed by 1 base and 3 bases, with 12 bases remaining between them. The CDR3 loop spans 15 amino acids. CDR3 sequence reads: CASSPQRTFEETQYF. CDR3 DNA sequence: TGTGCCAGCTCACCACAGCGGACTTTCGAAGAGACCCAGTACTTC.

V is TRBV6-1 and J is TRBJ1-3; D gene uncertain. Germline V CDR1 and CDR2: MNHNS, SASEGT. V was shortened by 7 bases and J by 0 bases, with 10 bases between the two germline ends. The CDR3 spans 14 residues. The CDR3 region is CASTYRSSGNTIYF. The DNA of the CDR3 is TGTGCCAGCACCTACAGAAGCTCTGGAAACACCATATATTTT.

The CDR3 region is CASSRGQGYGYTF. CDR3 bases: TGTGCCAGCAGTAGGGGACAGGGCTATGGCTACACCTTC. The chain combines TRBV7-3 with TRBJ1-2; TRBD1 agrees at 9 bases. CDR3 length equals 13 residues. V trimming: 6 bases; J trimming: 4 bases; junction bases outside the gene matches: 3. Germline CDR1 is SGHTA and CDR2 is FQGTGA.

This clone was detected once. J is TRBJ1-4 and V is TRBV27; D is unresolved. Trimming removed 1 base at V and 1 base at J, with 16 bases between. The CDR3 consists of 18 residues. The V gene's germline CDR1 is MNHEY and CDR2 SMNVEV (reference sequence). The CDR3 bases are TGTGCCAGCAGTTTATTTGGTGAAGGACTCGAAACTAATGAAAAACTGTTTTTT. It yields the protein CASSLFGEGLETNEKLFF. Based on the CDR3 plus reference TRBV27 and TRBJ1-4, the full variable domain is EAQVTQNPRYLITVTGKKLTVTCSQNMNHEYMSWYRQDPGLGLRQIYYSMNVEVTDKGDVPEGYKVSRKEKRNFPLILESPSPNQTSLYFCASSLFGEGLETNEKLFFGSGTQLSVL.

This sequence joins TRBV5-1 and TRBJ1-1; 12 bases agree with TRBD1. This CDR3 has 17 residues. Germline values: CDR1 SGHRS, CDR2 YFSETQ. V shed 1 base and J 5 bases; nucleotides not matched to a gene: 9. CDR3 in amino acids: CASSLSPGQGAKTEAFF. In nucleotides, the CDR3 is TGCGCCAGCAGCTTGAGTCCGGGACAGGGGGCGAAAACTGAAGCTTTCTTT.

The genes are TRBV7-8 and TRBJ1-1, with no clear D. Germline values: CDR1 SGHVS, CDR2 FQNEAQ. The V and J ends lost 3 bases and 3 bases respectively, with 2 bases between them. The CDR3 is 11 amino acids. In DNA form, the CDR3 reads TGTGCCAGCAGCTTCGACACTGAAGCTTTCTTT. Encoded protein: CASSFDTEAFF.

The chain recombines TRBV30 with TRBJ1-5; unclear D gene. This CDR3 spans 12 amino acids. V shed 4 bases and J shed 7 bases, with 11 bases lying between them. Germline V gene lookup returns CDR1 GTSNPN and CDR2 SVGIG (reference sequence). The CDR3 sequence: CAWTAGSQPQHF. Here the CDR3 DNA reads TGTGCCTGGACGGCGGGCTCCCAGCCCCAGCATTTT. Supplemented by reference TRBV30 and TRBJ1-5, the full variable domain reads SQTIHQWPATLVQPVGSPLSLECTVEGTSNPNLYWYRQAAGRGLQLLFYSVGIGQISSEVPQNLSASRPQDRQFILSSKKLLLSDSGFYLCAWTAGSQPQHFGDGTRLSIL.

The rearrangement uses TRBV10-3 and TRBJ1-1; 7 bases map to TRBD1. The V gene end was trimmed by 4 bases and the J gene end by 10 bases; junction bases not matched to a gene: 6. The CDR3 runs to 12 residues. The germline CDR1 and CDR2 sequences are ENHRY and SYGVKD. CDR3 sequence: CAISVDRVRAFF. The DNA for the CDR3 is TGTGCCATCAGTGTAGACAGGGTACGAGCTTTCTTT.

This clone was seen a single time. The chain uses TRBV28 and TRBJ1-1; 9 bases line up with TRBD1. CDR1 is MDHEN, CDR2 SYDVKM, per germline. Trimming took 4 bases from V and 4 from J; bases not matched to a gene: 16. There are 18 residues in the CDR3. The CDR3 is CASSSPQGTGRWGTEAFF. As DNA, the CDR3 is TGTGCCAGCAGTTCTCCTCAGGGGACAGGGCGGTGGGGCACTGAAGCTTTCTTT.

This chain links TRBV6-5 with TRBJ1-1; possible D gene TRBD1, 5 bases. Looked up from germline, CDR1 is MNHEY and CDR2 is SVGAGI. The CDR3 runs to 13 residues. V was trimmed by 2 bases and J by 1 base, leaving 5 bases between them. This chain's CDR3 is CASSYGQNTEAFF. In DNA, the CDR3 is TGTGCCAGCAGTTACGGACAGAACACTGAAGCTTTCTTT.

The genes are TRBV11-2 and TRBJ2-3; the match to TRBD2 covers 8 bases. CDR3 size: 16 residues. The J segment lost 0 bases and the V segment lost 2 bases, leaving 4 bases of the junction unmatched. Germline V gene data show CDR1 as SGHAT and CDR2 as FQNNGV. CDR3 amino acids: CASSLPPSGSTDTQYF. The CDR3 DNA reads as TGTGCCAGCAGCTTACCACCTAGCGGGAGCACAGATACGCAGTATTTT.

This clone has more than one count but fewer than ten. This rearrangement joins TRBV29-1 to TRBJ2-7, with 10 bases aligning to TRBD2. This CDR3 spans 13 amino acids. Germline-derived CDR1 and CDR2 are SQVTM and ANQGSEA. Trimming took 7 bases from V and 7 from J; bases not matched to a gene: 10. The CDR3: CSGSAGGLLEQYF. DNA of the CDR3: TGCAGCGGTTCAGCGGGAGGGCTCTTAGAGCAGTACTTC.

The rearrangement uses TRBV10-3 and TRBJ1-6; 7 nucleotides match TRBD1. This CDR3 is 16 amino acids long. Germline assignment: CDR1 ENHRY and CDR2 SYGVKD. V dropped 3 bases and J dropped 6; count of bases not matched to a gene: 8. CDR3: CAISDIKGAFNSPLHF. The CDR3 coding sequence is TGTGCCATCAGTGATATCAAGGGGGCGTTTAATTCACCCCTCCACTTT.

This clone appeared once. CDR3 coding DNA: TGTGCCAGCAGCTTATTGGGCGGGGAGCTATACGAGCAGTACGTC. Amino acid sequence: CASSLLGGELYEQYV. J is TRBJ2-7 and V is TRBV11-1; a weak D match, TRBD2 (6 bases). The CDR3 extends over 15 amino acids. Germline CDR1 reads SGHAT; CDR2 reads FQDESV (reference sequence). The V and J ends lost 2 bases and 4 bases respectively, with 15 bases between them.

The chain recombines TRBV23-1 with TRBJ1-6; possible D gene TRBD1, 5 bases. TRBV23-1 is marked as an open reading frame, function uncertain. The germline V and J ends were trimmed by 1 base and 13 bases, with 23 bases remaining between them. This CDR3 spans 17 amino acids. This CDR3 reads CASSQFGAGINIPPLHF. As DNA, the CDR3 is TGCGCCAGCAGTCAATTTGGGGCCGGTATTAATATTCCGCCCCTCCACTTT.